This T cell receptor (beta chain) came from a study of blood T cell repertoires in COVID-19. Study context: The United States, Italy and Spain provided the acute and convalescent COVID-19 samples. Sources were T cells, B-cell-depleted T cells, or PBMCs; the material itself was cDNA or gDNA.

This clone occurred once. Authors' methods: Amplifying reference gene primers gave estimates of nucleated cell counts. Assay used: immunoSEQ multiplex PCR; TCRdb lists only in-frame clones, some missing. V and J calls and clone size are those listed in that table; D and trimming were worked out from the DNA. The data show about 520,000 clones, approximately 83% seen once. Germline V gene sequence: CDR1 SEHNR, CDR2 FQNEAQ (reference sequence). The CDR3 is 13 residues long. V was clipped by 11 bases and J by 0 bases, with 11 bases between them. Material: peripheral blood. This rearrangement joins TRBV7-9 to TRBJ1-3, with D tentatively TRBD1 (5 bases). This clonotype was obtained from a human donor in a cohort sampled during active COVID-19. In nucleotides, the CDR3 is TGTGCCGTCTCGACAGACTCTGGAAACACCATATATTTT. Its translation is CAVSTDSGNTIYF.